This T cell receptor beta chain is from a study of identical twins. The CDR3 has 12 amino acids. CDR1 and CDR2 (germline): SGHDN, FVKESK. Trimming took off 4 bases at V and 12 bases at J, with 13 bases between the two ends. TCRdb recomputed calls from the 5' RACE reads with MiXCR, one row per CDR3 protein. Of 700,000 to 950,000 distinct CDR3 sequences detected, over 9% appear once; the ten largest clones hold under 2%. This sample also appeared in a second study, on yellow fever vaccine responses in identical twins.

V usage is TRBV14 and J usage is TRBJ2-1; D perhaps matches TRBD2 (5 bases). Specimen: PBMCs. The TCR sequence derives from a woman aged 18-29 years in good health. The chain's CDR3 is CASSLHPAGQFF. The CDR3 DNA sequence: TGTGCCAGCAGCCTCCACCCGGCGGGGCAGTTCTTC. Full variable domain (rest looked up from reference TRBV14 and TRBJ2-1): EAGVTQFPSHSVIEKGQTVTLRCDPISGHDNLYWYRRVMGKEIKFLLHFVKESKQDESGMPNNRFLAERTGGTYSTLKVQPAELEDSGVYFCASSLHPAGQFFGPGTRLTVL.